Below are 23 T cell receptor beta chains sequenced from a single sample in a study of CD4 T cell repertoires in COVID-19. Sequencing was done directly on freshly isolated, uncultured memory T cells. Method: immunoSEQ multiplex PCR; TCRdb's copy keeps in-frame clones and lacks some. This sample has 6,500 to 8,500 clones, with roughly 80% found just once. The input for sequencing was effector memory CD4+ T cells from blood, taken before the COVID-19 pandemic. All receptors come from a human donor who had COVID-19.

The rearrangement uses TRBV19 and TRBJ2-2, with 10 positions matching TRBD1. The ends lost 4 bases at V and 6 bases at J; junction bases unmatched: 5. Germline V gene sequence: CDR1 LNHDA, CDR2 SQIVND (reference sequence). The CDR3 has 15 residues. The DNA of the CDR3 is TGTGCCAGTAGTAGGACAGGGGGTATGGCCGGGGAGCTGTTTTTT. It encodes CASSRTGGMAGELFF. The entire variable domain, with the rest obtained from reference TRBV19 and TRBJ2-2, is as follows: DGGITQSPKYLFRKEGQNVTLSCEQNLNHDAMYWYRQDPGQGLRLIYYSQIVNDFQKGDIAEGYSVSREKKESFPLTVTSAQKNPTAFYLCASSRTGGMAGELFFGEGSRLTVL.

The rearrangement joins TRBV28 to TRBJ1-5; tentative D call: TRBD1 (5 bases). There are 19 residues in the CDR3. V lost 3 bases and J 0 bases, leaving 21 bases between the germline ends. Germline V gene sequence: CDR1 MDHEN, CDR2 SYDVKM. CDR3 loop: CASSFRTTSKDYSNQPQHF. The CDR3 bases are TGTGCCAGCAGTTTCCGGACAACCTCCAAAGATTATAGCAATCAGCCCCAGCATTTT.

The rearrangement uses TRBV5-6 and TRBJ1-2, with D possibly being TRBD1 (6 bases). Germline assignment: CDR1 SGHDT and CDR2 YYEEEE. Deletions cut 6 bases from V and 4 bases from J, with 16 bases between. CDR3 length equals 14 residues. The CDR3 loop is CASNTPQGGYGYTF. The CDR3 DNA follows: TGTGCCAGCAACACTCCCCAAGGGGGCTATGGCTACACCTTC. The variable domain in full, completed from reference TRBV5-6 and TRBJ1-2, reads DAGVTQSPTHLIKTRGQQVTLRCSPKSGHDTVSWYQQALGQGPQFIFQYYEEEERQRGNFPDRFSGHQFPNYSSELNVNALLLGDSALYLCASNTPQGGYGYTFGSGTRLTVV.

This chain connects TRBV19 to TRBJ2-6; weak D call: TRBD1 (6 bases). The CDR3 consists of 18 residues. CDR1 and CDR2 (germline): LNHDA, SQIVND (reference sequence). V was cut by 8 bases and J by 1 base, with 21 bases left in between. Here the CDR3 DNA reads TGTGCCAGTGGGAACCTAGGGGGTTTGGTATCTGGGGCCAACGTCCTGACTTTC. Its protein is CASGNLGGLVSGANVLTF.

The genes are TRBV7-8 and TRBJ1-4; D is unclear. The CDR3 has 11 residues. Germline V gives CDR1 SGHVS, CDR2 FQNEAQ. V dropped 5 bases and J dropped 8 bases, with 6 bases sitting between them. The CDR3 reads CASSLQEKLFF. CDR3 coding DNA: TGTGCCAGCAGCCTGCAGGAAAAACTGTTTTTT.

The chain combines TRBV27 with TRBJ2-2; TRBD2 is a possible D gene (6 bases). V dropped 8 bases and J dropped 1 base, with 14 bases sitting between them. This CDR3 has 15 residues. CDR1 is MNHEY and CDR2 is SMNVEV in the germline V gene (reference sequence). CDR3: CASAIGTGNTGELFF. CDR3 coding DNA: TGTGCCAGCGCCATTGGGACTGGGAACACCGGGGAGCTGTTTTTT.

This rearrangement joins TRBV7-6 to TRBJ1-3; no clear D. Germline lookup yields CDR1 SGHVS and CDR2 FNYEAQ. This CDR3 contains 14 residues. The V and J ends lost 1 base and 4 bases respectively, with 8 bases between them. The CDR3 region has the DNA TGTGCCAGCAGCTTAGATTCCCGGGGAAACACCATATATTTT. It is translated as CASSLDSRGNTIYF.

The V call is TRBV11-3, the J call TRBJ2-3, with TRBD2 identical over 8 bases. This CDR3 has 16 amino acids. Trimming removed 1 base from V and 3 bases from J; junction bases left unmatched: 6. Germline V gene lookup returns CDR1 SGHNT and CDR2 YENEEA. The CDR3 bases are TGTGCCAGCAGCTTAGGTCACCGGGAGGGGACAGATACGCAGTATTTT. Its translation: CASSLGHREGTDTQYF.

This chain connects TRBV7-2 to TRBJ2-3; D might be TRBD2 (5 bases). The CDR3 is 15 amino acids. Germline V gene lookup returns CDR1 SGHTA and CDR2 FQGNSA. The V end lost 2 bases, the J end lost 2 bases, and 11 bases lay between the germline ends. The CDR3 spells CASSLIGIYTDTQYF. As DNA, the CDR3 is TGTGCCAGCAGCTTAATCGGGATCTACACAGATACGCAGTATTTT.

The CDR3, as DNA: TGTGCCAGCAGCTCAGGCAATCCCTACGAGCAGTACTTC. Its translation: CASSSGNPYEQYF. The genes are TRBV11-2 and TRBJ2-7; D unresolved. In germline, CDR1 is SGHAT, CDR2 FQNNGV. Trimming took 4 bases from V and 2 from J, leaving 9 bases between them. The CDR3 extends over 13 amino acids. Full variable domain (outside the CDR3, taken from reference TRBV11-2 and TRBJ2-7): EAGVAQSPRYKIIEKRQSVAFWCNPISGHATLYWYQQILGQGPKLLIQFQNNGVVDDSQLPKDRFSAERLKGVDSTLKIQPAKLEDSAVYLCASSSGNPYEQYFGPGTRLTVT.

J is TRBJ2-1 and V is TRBV7-6, with 8 bases identical to TRBD1. The CDR3 runs to 15 residues. J was trimmed by 7 bases and V by 5 bases; bases with no gene match: 10. Germline assignment: CDR1 SGHVS and CDR2 FNYEAQ. Written as DNA, the CDR3 is TGTGCCAGCAGCCCCCGGGACAGGATAGTAAATGAGCAGTTCTTC. Encoded protein: CASSPRDRIVNEQFF. The full variable domain, in which reference TRBV7-6 and TRBJ2-1 provide the parts outside the CDR3, is GAGVSQSPRYKVTKRGQDVALRCDPISGHVSLYWYRQALGQGPEFLTYFNYEAQQDKSGLPNDRFSAERPEGSISTLTIQRTEQRDSAMYRCASSPRDRIVNEQFFGPGTRLTVL.

The genes are TRBV7-3 and TRBJ2-5; 8 bases are shared with TRBD1. After removal of 5 bases from V and 4 bases from J, the junction contained 3 bases not matched to a gene. The CDR3 covers 13 residues. In germline, CDR1 is SGHTA, CDR2 FQGTGA. This CDR3 is CASSPDRAETQYF. CDR3 sequence (DNA): TGTGCCAGCAGCCCGGACAGGGCAGAGACCCAGTACTTC.

CDR3 nucleotides: TGTGCCAGCAGCTTGTATATTAGGGGATTCGACAATGAGCAGTTCTTC. This translates into CASSLYIRGFDNEQFF. The chain links TRBV11-2 to TRBJ2-1, with D possibly being TRBD1 (5 bases). Trimming shortened V by 3 bases and J by 5 bases, and 17 bases separated the two germline ends. This CDR3 comprises 16 residues. CDR1 and CDR2 (germline): SGHAT, FQNNGV.

This chain joins TRBV9 and TRBJ2-3, with 11 bases that match TRBD2. The CDR3 is made up of 17 amino acids. The germline CDR1 and CDR2 sequences are SGDLS and YYNGEE. J lost 4 bases, V lost 3 bases, and 10 bases had no gene match. The CDR3 loop reads CASSALLAGGLADTQYF. The CDR3 nucleotides read TGTGCCAGCAGCGCCCTTCTAGCGGGGGGCTTGGCAGATACGCAGTATTTT.

The V and J genes are TRBV6-1 and TRBJ2-7, with TRBD2 as a possible D gene (6 bases). Deletions cut 3 bases from V and 8 bases from J, with 8 bases between. Germline loops: CDR1 MNHNS, CDR2 SASEGT. This CDR3 has 11 residues. CDR3 in DNA: TGTGCCAGCAGTGAGGGGGGACAGCAGTACTTC. Protein sequence: CASSEGGQQYF.

V and J are TRBV7-3 and TRBJ2-1; a weak D match, TRBD2 (5 bases). The germline V gene has CDR1 SGHTA and CDR2 FQGTGA. The V end lost 2 bases, the J end lost 0 bases, and 5 bases lay between the germline ends. The CDR3 runs to 14 residues. The CDR3 spells CASSLEGSYNEQFF. CDR3 sequence (DNA): TGTGCCAGCAGCTTAGAGGGCTCCTACAATGAGCAGTTCTTC.

This chain joins TRBV7-2 and TRBJ2-3; maybe TRBD2 (6 bases). V was shortened by 0 bases and J by 0 bases, with 10 bases between the two germline ends. Per the germline V gene, CDR1 is SGHTA and CDR2 is FQGNSA. The CDR3 totals 16 residues. The CDR3 here is CASSLALAASTDTQYF. The CDR3 DNA sequence: TGTGCCAGCAGCTTAGCGTTAGCGGCTAGCACAGATACGCAGTATTTT.

This chain's CDR3 is CASSRTGGQGVNSPLHF. Written as DNA, the CDR3 is TGTGCCAGTAGTCGCACCGGAGGACAGGGGGTTAATTCACCCCTCCACTTT. The gene calls are TRBV19 and TRBJ1-6; 10 bases fit TRBD1. Germline loops: CDR1 LNHDA, CDR2 SQIVND (reference sequence). Trimming took 5 bases from V and 6 from J; bases not matched to a gene: 10. This CDR3 spans 17 amino acids. The full variable domain, rest sourced from reference TRBV19 and TRBJ1-6, is DGGITQSPKYLFRKEGQNVTLSCEQNLNHDAMYWYRQDPGQGLRLIYYSQIVNDFQKGDIAEGYSVSREKKESFPLTVTSAQKNPTAFYLCASSRTGGQGVNSPLHFGNGTRLTVT.

For the CDR3, the DNA is TGTGCCAGCAGCTTTAGCGGCTACGAGCAGTACTTC. It codes for CASSFSGYEQYF. This chain uses TRBV7-8 with TRBJ2-7; tentatively, D is TRBD2 (6 bases). In germline, CDR1 is SGHVS, CDR2 FQNEAQ. Trimming shortened V by 3 bases and J by 3 bases, and 6 bases separated the two germline ends. This CDR3 contains 12 residues. Variable domain in full (rest from reference TRBV7-8 and TRBJ2-7): GAGVSQSPRYKVAKRGQDVALRCDPISGHVSLFWYQQALGQGPEFLTYFQNEAQLDKSGLPSDRFFAERPEGSVSTLKIQRTQQEDSAVYLCASSFSGYEQYFGPGTRLTVT.

The chain has TRBV19 and TRBJ1-1; D gene unclear. Germline CDR1 reads LNHDA; CDR2 reads SQIVND (reference sequence). The CDR3 is 12 amino acids. V was pared by 4 bases and J by 5 bases, with 8 bases between. The DNA for the CDR3 is TGTGCCAGTAGTAGCGGTTGGACTGAAGCTTTCTTT. Residues: CASSSGWTEAFF.

This chain joins TRBV5-1 and TRBJ2-3; TRBD1 aligns across 7 bases. Germline V CDR1 and CDR2: SGHRS, YFSETQ. The CDR3 consists of 14 residues. The V segment lost 4 bases and the J segment 3 bases; nucleotides outside the gene matches: 5. For the CDR3, the DNA is TGCGCCAGCAGCCAACGACAGGGAACAGATACGCAGTATTTT. This gives the protein CASSQRQGTDTQYF.

The chain combines TRBV2 with TRBJ2-7, with 10 positions matching TRBD1. V trimming: 8 bases; J trimming: 0 bases; junction bases outside the gene matches: 7. This CDR3 comprises 15 residues. The V gene's germline CDR1 is SNHLY and CDR2 FYNNEI. The CDR3 reads CASVQDRGNSYEQYF. CDR3 sequence (DNA): TGTGCCAGCGTCCAGGACAGGGGGAACTCCTACGAGCAGTACTTC. The whole variable domain, remainder taken from reference TRBV2 and TRBJ2-7, is EPEVTQTPSHQVTQMGQEVILRCVPISNHLYFYWYRQILGQKVEFLVSFYNNEISEKSEIFDDQFSVERPDGSNFTLKIRSTKLEDSAMYFCASVQDRGNSYEQYFGPGTRLTVT.

The CDR3 here is CASSLSGNYGYTF. CDR3 coding DNA: TGTGCCAGCAGCTTGAGCGGAAACTATGGCTACACCTTC. V and J are TRBV5-5 and TRBJ1-2, with D uncertain. Germline CDR1 and CDR2: SGHKS and YYEKEE (reference sequence). The V end lost 1 base, the J end lost 2 bases, and 6 bases lay between the germline ends. The CDR3 is made up of 13 amino acids.